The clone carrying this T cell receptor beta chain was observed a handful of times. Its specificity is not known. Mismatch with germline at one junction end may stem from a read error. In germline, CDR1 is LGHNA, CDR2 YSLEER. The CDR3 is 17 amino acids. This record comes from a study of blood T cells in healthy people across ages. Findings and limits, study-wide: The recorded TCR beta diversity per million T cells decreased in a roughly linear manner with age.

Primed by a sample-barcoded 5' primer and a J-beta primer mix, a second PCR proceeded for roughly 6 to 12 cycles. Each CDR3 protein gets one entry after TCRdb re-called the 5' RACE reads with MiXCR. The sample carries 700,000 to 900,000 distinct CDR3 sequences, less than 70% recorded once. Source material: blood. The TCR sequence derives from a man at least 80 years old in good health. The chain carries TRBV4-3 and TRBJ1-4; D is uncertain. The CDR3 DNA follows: TGCGCCAACAGCCTTGAAACCCCCGGGGAAACTAATGAAAAACTGTTTTTT. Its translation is CANSLETPGETNEKLFF.